This entry features one T cell receptor (beta chain) sequence. These data belong to a study of T cell changes during pregnancy in multiple sclerosis. TCRdb keeps only in-frame clones here, not all; method: immunoSEQ multiplex PCR. Of about 36,000 clones in the sample, more than 75% were seen once. The ends lost 2 bases at V and 6 bases at J; junction bases unmatched: 5. Germline CDR1 is SGDLS and CDR2 is YYNGEE. This CDR3 comprises 14 residues. The source material was CD4+ T cells from peripheral blood mononuclear cells, sampled in the first trimester of pregnancy. The source is a female donor with multiple sclerosis, enrolled in a pregnancy study. The genes are TRBV9 and TRBJ1-5; 7 positions match TRBD1. DNA for the CDR3: TGTGCCAGCAGCGTTACAGGGGACAGTCAGCCCCAGCATTTT. Encoded protein: CASSVTGDSQPQHF.